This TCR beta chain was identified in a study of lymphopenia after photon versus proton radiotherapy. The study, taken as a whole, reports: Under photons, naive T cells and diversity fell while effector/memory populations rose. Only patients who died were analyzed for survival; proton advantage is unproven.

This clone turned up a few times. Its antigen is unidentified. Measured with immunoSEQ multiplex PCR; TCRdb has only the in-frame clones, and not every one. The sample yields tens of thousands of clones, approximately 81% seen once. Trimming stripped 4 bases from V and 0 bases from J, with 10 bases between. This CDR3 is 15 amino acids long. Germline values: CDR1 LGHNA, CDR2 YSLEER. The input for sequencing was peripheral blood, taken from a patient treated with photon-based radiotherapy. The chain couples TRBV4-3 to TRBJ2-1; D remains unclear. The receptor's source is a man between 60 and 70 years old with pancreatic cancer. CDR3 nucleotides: TGCGCCAGCAGCCCGTCCACCGGCTCCTACAATGAGCAGTTCTTC. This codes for CASSPSTGSYNEQFF.